Shown below are 24 T cell receptor beta chains from a single sample sequenced in a study of control samples from healthy donors and cancer patients. Clones were sequenced by immunoSEQ multiplex PCR, and TCRdb holds only the in-frame ones, with some missing. The sample yields 95,000 to 150,000 clones, 80% to 95% seen once. The material sequenced was blood. The receptors come from a woman aged 18-35 years in good health.

The chain carries TRBV6-2 or TRBV6-3 and TRBJ1-1; maybe TRBD1 (5 bases). The CDR3 totals 14 residues. V gave up 2 bases and J gave up 4 bases, with 11 bases separating them. CDR1 MNHEY and CDR2 SVGEGT come from the germline V gene. CDR3 nucleotide sequence: TGTGCCAGCAGTTACGGGGGGGTACGCACTGAAGCTTTCTTT. Its protein product is CASSYGGVRTEAFF.

The CDR3 loop is CASSLAGLAEQFF. The CDR3, as DNA: TGTGCCAGCAGCTTAGCGGGACTAGCGGAGCAGTTCTTC. The chain employs TRBV7-3 and TRBJ2-1; TRBD2 matches 10 bases. Trimming removed 2 bases from V and 10 bases from J; junction bases left unmatched: 2. CDR1 is SGHTA, CDR2 FQGTGA, per germline. The CDR3 length is 13 residues. Drawing the rest from reference TRBV7-3 and TRBJ2-1, the complete variable domain is GAGVSQTPSNKVTEKGKYVELRCDPISGHTALYWYRQSLGQGPEFLIYFQGTGAADDSGLPNDRFFAVRPEGSVSTLKIQRTERGDSAVYLCASSLAGLAEQFFGPGTRLTVL.

The genes are TRBV24-1 and TRBJ2-7; perhaps TRBD2 as D (6 bases). There are 14 residues in the CDR3. Trimming removed 5 bases from V and 5 bases from J, with 15 bases in between. Germline V CDR1 and CDR2: KGHDR, SFDVKD. The CDR3 DNA is TGTGCCACCAGTGCGGCGGGGTGGAGCGACGAGCAGTACTTC. This gives the protein CATSAAGWSDEQYF.

The gene calls are TRBV7-2 and TRBJ2-3; D gene ambiguous. There are 17 residues in the CDR3. Germline CDR1 SGHTA, CDR2 FQGNSA. The germline V and J ends were trimmed by 0 bases and 4 bases, with 17 bases remaining between them. The CDR3 is CASSLASSYYRADTQYF. CDR3 bases: TGTGCCAGCAGCTTAGCGTCCTCCTATTATAGGGCAGATACGCAGTATTTT.

The rearrangement uses TRBV3-1 (or the pseudogene TRBV3-2) and TRBJ1-1; D is unresolved. CDR1 and CDR2 (germline): LGHDT, YNNKEL (reference sequence). V lost 2 bases to trimming and J lost 8 bases, with 15 bases between them. CDR3 length: 14 amino acids. CDR3 bases: TGTGCCAGCAGCCAACTGGTCGGGGAAATCGAAGCTTTCTTT. Translated: CASSQLVGEIEAFF.

The V call is TRBV4-1, the J call TRBJ2-1; TRBD1 matches at 9 bases. The junction had 9 bases not matched to a gene; V was cut back by 4 bases and J by 5 bases. The germline CDR1 and CDR2 sequences are MGHRA and YSYEKL. The CDR3 consists of 16 residues. The CDR3 DNA reads TGCGCCAGCAGCCCACGACCTACAGGGGGCAACAATGAGCAGTTCTTC. Translated: CASSPRPTGGNNEQFF.

V gene TRBV5-4 combines with J gene TRBJ2-1; D ambiguous. CDR1 and CDR2 from the germline V gene are SGHNT and YYREEE (reference sequence). The CDR3 has 13 amino acids. V was clipped by 0 bases and J by 6 bases, with 7 bases between them. CDR3 sequence: CASSLGRFNEQFF. CDR3 bases: TGTGCCAGCAGCTTGGGCAGGTTCAATGAGCAGTTCTTC.

This clone is a singleton in its sample. This chain links TRBV19 with TRBJ2-5; 8 nucleotides line up with TRBD1. With 9 bases clipped from V and 3 bases from J, the junction kept 6 bases outside the gene matches. Germline loops: CDR1 LNHDA, CDR2 SQIVND (reference sequence). The CDR3 extends over 13 amino acids. In nucleotides, the CDR3 is TGTGCCAGCGGGACAGGATGGGAAGAGACCCAGTACTTC. This gives the protein CASGTGWEETQYF. Combining the CDR3 with reference TRBV19 and TRBJ2-5 gives the whole variable domain DGGITQSPKYLFRKEGQNVTLSCEQNLNHDAMYWYRQDPGQGLRLIYYSQIVNDFQKGDIAEGYSVSREKKESFPLTVTSAQKNPTAFYLCASGTGWEETQYFGPGTRLLVL.

The V call is TRBV7-9, the J call TRBJ2-5; 8 nucleotides agree with TRBD2. Germline CDR1 SEHNR, CDR2 FQNEAQ (reference sequence). V trimming: 5 bases; J trimming: 3 bases; junction bases outside the gene matches: 8. The length of the CDR3 is 15 residues. The CDR3 is CASSQRRGGEETQYF. The CDR3 DNA follows: TGTGCCAGCAGCCAACGACGGGGGGGAGAAGAGACCCAGTACTTC.

The chain has TRBV7-2 and TRBJ2-1, with 7 bases fitting TRBD2. The CDR3 consists of 14 residues. Germline V lookup: CDR1 SGHTA, CDR2 FQGNSA. The J segment lost 10 bases and the V segment lost 4 bases, leaving 10 bases of the junction unmatched. The CDR3 region is CASSSGLVSDEQFF. In DNA form, the CDR3 reads TGTGCCAGCAGCTCAGGACTAGTCTCAGACGAGCAGTTCTTC.

The chain joins TRBV28 to TRBJ2-3; maybe TRBD2 (7 bases). Germline V CDR1 and CDR2: MDHEN, SYDVKM. Trimming stripped 7 bases from V and 3 bases from J, with 14 bases between. The CDR3 length is 14 residues. The CDR3: CASTGGRYTDTQYF. CDR3 DNA sequence: TGTGCCAGCACGGGGGGCAGATATACAGATACGCAGTATTTT.

V is TRBV5-4 and J is TRBJ2-3; 9 bases match TRBD2. The germline V gene encodes CDR1 SGHNT and CDR2 YYREEE (reference sequence). CDR3 length: 16 amino acids. V gave up 1 base and J gave up 4 bases; unmatched junction bases: 7. DNA for the CDR3: TGTGCCAGCAGCTTGAAAGGCGGGGGGGCCTCAGATACGCAGTATTTT. Amino acids: CASSLKGGGASDTQYF.

This chain joins TRBV6-2 or TRBV6-3 and TRBJ1-2, with a tentative D call TRBD1 (5 bases). Germline V gives CDR1 MNHEY, CDR2 SVGEGT. Trimming took off 3 bases at V and 4 bases at J, with 9 bases between the two ends. The CDR3 spans 13 residues. CDR3 protein: CASSYEGSYGYTF. The CDR3 region has the DNA TGTGCCAGCAGTTATGAGGGGTCCTATGGCTACACCTTC.

V usage is TRBV6-2 or TRBV6-3 and J usage is TRBJ2-7, with D possibly matching TRBD1 (6 bases). The CDR3 sequence is 15 residues long. CDR1 MNHEY and CDR2 SVGEGT come from the germline V gene. Trimming removed 1 base from V and 3 bases from J, with 13 bases in between. CDR3 in amino acids: CASSYYQGRGYEQYF. The DNA of the CDR3 is TGTGCCAGCAGTTACTACCAGGGGAGAGGCTACGAGCAGTACTTC.

This clone was picked up a small number of times. V gene TRBV5-1 combines with J gene TRBJ1-4; 10 positions match TRBD1. Germline V CDR1 and CDR2: SGHRS, YFSETQ. V was clipped by 3 bases and J by 0 bases; unmatched bases: 5. CDR3 length: 17 amino acids. The CDR3 nucleotides are TGCGCCAGCAGCTCCTCAGACAGGGGGCCAACTAATGAAAAACTGTTTTTT. Its translation: CASSSSDRGPTNEKLFF. Full variable domain (outside the CDR3, taken from reference TRBV5-1 and TRBJ1-4): KAGVTQTPRYLIKTRGQQVTLSCSPISGHRSVSWYQQTPGQGLQFLFEYFSETQRNKGNFPGRFSGRQFSNSRSEMNVSTLELGDSALYLCASSSSDRGPTNEKLFFGSGTQLSVL.

With respect to this clone: An end of the junction does not agree with germline; a read error may underlie this. The V call is TRBV28, the J call TRBJ2-7, with TRBD1 matching over 10 bases. In germline, CDR1 is MDHEN, CDR2 SYDVKM. The CDR3 totals 15 residues. The CDR3 bases are TGTGCCAGCAGGCCTACCGGGACAGGGGCGCTTTGGATGGACTTC. Amino acids: CASRPTGTGALWMDF.

This chain connects TRBV5-1 to TRBJ2-7, with TRBD1 matching over 7 bases. The CDR3 sequence is 16 residues long. Looked up from germline, CDR1 is SGHRS and CDR2 is YFSETQ. V trimming: 4 bases; J trimming: 2 bases; junction bases outside the gene matches: 12. The CDR3 is CASSGPGTATPYEQYF. DNA for the CDR3: TGCGCCAGCAGCGGCCCCGGGACAGCCACCCCCTACGAGCAGTACTTC.

V usage is TRBV4-1 and J usage is TRBJ2-7; TRBD1 aligns across 7 bases. V shed 1 base, J shed 1 base, and the junction held 4 bases outside the gene matches. The germline V gene encodes CDR1 MGHRA and CDR2 YSYEKL. The CDR3 is made up of 15 amino acids. Here the CDR3 DNA reads TGCGCCAGCAGCCAAGGGACAGGTTTTTCCTACGAGCAGTACTTC. Its protein is CASSQGTGFSYEQYF.

This chain connects TRBV18 to TRBJ2-3; TRBD1 might be the D (5 bases). Between the trimmed V and J ends, which lost 3 bases and 2 bases, there was a span of 9 bases. CDR1 and CDR2 from the germline V gene are KGHSH and LQKENI. The CDR3 spans 14 residues. This chain's CDR3 is CASSPDTLTDTQYF. The CDR3 DNA reads TGTGCCAGCTCACCGGACACTCTCACAGATACGCAGTATTTT.

V gene TRBV5-4 combines with J gene TRBJ2-2, with TRBD1 as a possible D gene (5 bases). V lost 3 bases, J lost 1 base, and 13 bases lay in between. From germline, CDR1 is SGHNT and CDR2 YYREEE (reference sequence). This CDR3 region has 16 residues. CDR3 loop: CASSSAGRVNTGELFF. The CDR3 bases are TGTGCCAGCAGCTCGGCCGGCAGGGTGAACACCGGGGAGCTGTTTTTT.

The rearrangement joins TRBV7-6 to TRBJ2-7; 8 bases line up with TRBD2. The CDR3 is made up of 11 amino acids. The V and J ends lost 8 bases and 5 bases, in that order; junction bases with no gene match: 2. Germline-derived CDR1 and CDR2 are SGHVS and FNYEAQ. The CDR3 region is CASAGGDEQYF. The CDR3 DNA follows: TGTGCCAGCGCGGGGGGAGACGAGCAGTACTTC.

The count of this clone is one. V gene TRBV20-1 combines with J gene TRBJ2-7; D uncertain. Trimming took off 7 bases at V and 3 bases at J, with 10 bases between the two ends. This CDR3 contains 11 residues. The germline V gene encodes CDR1 DFQATT and CDR2 SNEGSKA (reference sequence). CDR3: CSVAVVYEQYF. The DNA of the CDR3 is TGCAGTGTGGCGGTAGTCTACGAGCAGTACTTC.

The gene calls are TRBV7-2 and TRBJ2-1, with 9 bases aligning to TRBD2. Per the germline V gene, CDR1 is SGHTA and CDR2 is FQGNSA. Trimming at V came to 2 bases and at J to 8 bases, leaving 4 bases not matched to a gene. The CDR3 has 14 residues. The CDR3 bases are TGTGCCAGCAGCTTAATGCGGGGGGGCTATGAGCAGTTCTTC. Protein product: CASSLMRGGYEQFF. The full variable domain, rest sourced from reference TRBV7-2 and TRBJ2-1, is GAGVSQSPSNKVTEKGKDVELRCDPISGHTALYWYRQSLGQGLEFLIYFQGNSAPDKSGLPSDRFSAERTGGSVSTLTIQRTQQEDSAVYLCASSLMRGGYEQFFGPGTRLTVL.

The rearrangement uses TRBV5-1 and TRBJ1-1; D is unclear. The CDR3 sequence is 12 residues long. Per germline, CDR1 SGHRS and CDR2 YFSETQ. The V end was cut by 0 bases, the J end by 7 bases, with 7 bases between. CDR3 protein: CASSLDSSEAFF. The CDR3 DNA sequence: TGCGCCAGCAGCTTGGATAGTAGTGAAGCTTTCTTT.